The following is a TCR beta chain sequence with its context. The antigen remains undetermined. Germline V gene sequence: CDR1 SGHRS, CDR2 YFSETQ. CDR3 length equals 15 residues. J gave up 2 bases and V 2 bases, and 5 bases lay outside the gene matches. The data were obtained in a study of T-cell memory formation after mild COVID-19. The study, taken as a whole, reports: Mostly located in CM and EM were contracting CD4+ clones, with contracting CD8+ clones located in EMRA. Clones shrinking between day 15 and 85 showed a balanced CD4/CD8 split, and those that grew later tilted toward CD4+. A second wave of clones peaked on day 37, and their SARS-CoV-2 specificity went unconfirmed. Pre-infection memory carried some responding clones, suggesting that cross-reactive memory joined.

TCRdb re-derived calls from the 5' RACE reads in MiXCR, one entry per CDR3 protein. The sample lists some 190,000 distinct CDR3 sequences, approximately 16% seen once, with roughly 2.1% in the top ten. The sequencing sample was made of PBMCs or a T cell subset sorted from them (not recorded which). This chain uses TRBV5-1 with TRBJ2-7; TRBD1 aligns across 9 bases. The clonotype originates from an adult woman who had mild COVID-19 (a few samples of this study predate the infection). Cell type and time point are not known. CDR3: CASSFMDRGAYEQYF. The CDR3 region has the DNA TGCGCCAGCAGCTTTATGGACAGGGGCGCCTACGAGCAGTACTTC.